This entry lists 23 T cell receptor beta chains sequenced from one sample in a study of blood T cell repertoires in COVID-19. Method: immunoSEQ multiplex PCR; TCRdb's copy keeps in-frame clones and lacks some. The sample records 30,000 to 40,000 clones, roughly four fifths being singletons. Sequencing was carried out using peripheral blood. The source is a man older than 75 with active or convalescent COVID-19.

The rearrangement links TRBV19 to TRBJ2-7; the D is unclear. Trimming removed 3 bases at V and 3 bases at J, with 6 bases between. Germline V gene lookup returns CDR1 LNHDA and CDR2 SQIVND (reference sequence). The CDR3 contains 12 residues. The CDR3, as DNA: TGTGCCAGTAGTATGTCAGGCTACGAGCAGTACTTC. It encodes CASSMSGYEQYF. Complete variable domain (other parts from reference TRBV19 and TRBJ2-7): DGGITQSPKYLFRKEGQNVTLSCEQNLNHDAMYWYRQDPGQGLRLIYYSQIVNDFQKGDIAEGYSVSREKKESFPLTVTSAQKNPTAFYLCASSMSGYEQYFGPGTRLTVT.

The chain couples TRBV6-6 to TRBJ1-5; D perhaps matches TRBD1 (6 bases). CDR1 MNHNY and CDR2 SVGAGI come from the germline V gene (reference sequence). This CDR3 has 15 amino acids. Trimming stripped 2 bases from V and 5 bases from J, with 13 bases between. CDR3: CASSYGPDRYQPQHF. CDR3 coding DNA: TGTGCCAGCAGTTACGGGCCCGACAGGTATCAGCCCCAGCATTTT.

This chain uses TRBV4-3 with TRBJ2-1; D might be TRBD2 (6 bases). CDR3 length: 15 residues. CDR1 LGHNA and CDR2 YSLEER come from the germline V gene. V shed 4 bases and J shed 2 bases, with 12 bases lying between them. CDR3 protein: CASSLGGGPYNEQFF. The CDR3 coding sequence is TGCGCCAGCAGCCTGGGAGGAGGGCCCTACAATGAGCAGTTCTTC.

The rearrangement joins TRBV28 to TRBJ1-4; a weak D match, TRBD1 (5 bases). From germline, CDR1 is MDHEN and CDR2 SYDVKM. Trimming pared 6 bases from V and 5 bases from J, leaving 16 bases between. This CDR3 contains 15 residues. CDR3 DNA sequence: TGTGCCAGCAGGCTAACCTCAGGGAGGAATGAAAAACTGTTTTTT. Translating gives CASRLTSGRNEKLFF.

The chain joins TRBV28 to TRBJ1-2; 7 nucleotides align to TRBD1. V lost 6 bases, J lost 4 bases, and 14 bases stayed unmatched. The germline gives CDR1 MDHEN, CDR2 SYDVKM. CDR3 size: 16 residues. This chain's CDR3 is CASRPAGTATPYGYTF. In DNA, the CDR3 is TGTGCCAGCAGACCCGCCGGGACAGCCACCCCCTATGGCTACACCTTC.

The V gene is TRBV28, the J gene TRBJ2-7; no firm D call. The germline V gene has CDR1 MDHEN and CDR2 SYDVKM. Deletions cut 7 bases from V and 4 bases from J, with 11 bases between. The CDR3 runs 12 residues. Here the CDR3 DNA reads TGTGCCAGCAACCCGCGAGGTTACGAGCAGTACTTC. Protein sequence: CASNPRGYEQYF.

This chain joins TRBV4-2 and TRBJ2-1, with 8 bases lining up with TRBD2. Germline V gene sequence: CDR1 LGHNA, CDR2 YNFKEQ. The CDR3 is 14 amino acids. V dropped 4 bases and J dropped 9; count of bases not matched to a gene: 8. CDR3 residues: CASSLPHGGGEQFF. In nucleotides, the CDR3 is TGTGCCAGCAGCCTTCCTCACGGGGGGGGTGAGCAGTTCTTC.

This clone was seen a single time. The chain has TRBV18 and TRBJ1-2; D is perhaps TRBD1 (6 bases). The CDR3 has 15 amino acids. Germline CDR1 KGHSH, CDR2 LQKENI. V was clipped by 0 bases and J by 3 bases, with 11 bases between them. CDR3 nucleotides: TGTGCCAGCTCACCACCGTCAGGGGTGGACTATGGCTACACCTTC. Translation gives CASSPPSGVDYGYTF.

V usage is TRBV24-1 and J usage is TRBJ2-5; a weak D match, TRBD2 (6 bases). There are 15 residues in the CDR3. V was cut by 1 base and J by 4 bases, with 12 bases left in between. Germline V gene lookup returns CDR1 KGHDR and CDR2 SFDVKD. The CDR3: CATSDFGGFRETQYF. The DNA for the CDR3 is TGTGCCACCAGTGATTTCGGGGGATTTCGAGAGACCCAGTACTTC.

This clone occurred once. The chain carries TRBV6-5 and TRBJ2-3; 12 positions match TRBD2. This CDR3 has 14 amino acids. With V trimmed by 4 bases and J by 4 bases, 0 bases remained unmatched. Germline V gene sequence: CDR1 MNHEY, CDR2 SVGAGI. CDR3 protein: CASSWTSGADTQYF. CDR3 DNA: TGTGCCAGCAGTTGGACTAGCGGGGCAGATACGCAGTATTTT.

The rearrangement uses TRBV6-5 and TRBJ1-5; D remains ambiguous. V was shortened by 4 bases and J by 2 bases, with 12 bases between the two germline ends. The CDR3 runs 15 residues. Germline CDR1 MNHEY, CDR2 SVGAGI. CDR3 residues: CASSSGTGRNQPQHF. CDR3 sequence (DNA): TGTGCCAGCAGTTCAGGTACCGGCCGCAATCAGCCCCAGCATTTT.

This clone is a singleton in its sample. The gene calls are TRBV5-1 and TRBJ2-1; possibly TRBD2 for D (6 bases). Germline CDR1 is SGHRS and CDR2 is YFSETQ. V was trimmed by 2 bases and J by 5 bases, leaving 14 bases between them. CDR3 length: 15 residues. The DNA of the CDR3 is TGCGCCAGCAGCTTTCGGGACTCCCGCGACAATGAGCAGTTCTTC. Amino acid sequence: CASSFRDSRDNEQFF.

This rearrangement joins TRBV4-3 to TRBJ2-1, with 10 bases lining up with TRBD2. CDR1 LGHNA and CDR2 YSLEER come from the germline V gene. The CDR3 is 17 residues long. J was trimmed by 4 bases and V by 4 bases; bases with no gene match: 10. CDR3 nucleotide sequence: TGCGCCAGCAGCCGAGGACTAGCGGACGCCAAATACAATGAGCAGTTCTTC. Translated: CASSRGLADAKYNEQFF.

The count of this clone is one. CDR3 loop: CASSVGRGGKNIQYF. For the CDR3, the DNA is TGTGCCAGTTCCGTGGGGCGCGGGGGCAAAAACATTCAGTACTTC. The chain employs TRBV19 and TRBJ2-4, with 7 nucleotides matching TRBD2. Trimming removed 8 bases from V and 3 bases from J; junction bases left unmatched: 10. The CDR3 has 15 amino acids. The germline gives CDR1 LNHDA, CDR2 SQIVND (reference sequence).

The sample holds one count of this clone. This chain links TRBV4-1 with TRBJ2-1, with TRBD2 identical over 12 bases. Per the germline V gene, CDR1 is MGHRA and CDR2 is YSYEKL. V dropped 3 bases and J dropped 4; count of bases not matched to a gene: 10. The CDR3 totals 18 residues. The CDR3 region is CASSQGTSGSFAYNEQFF. CDR3 nucleotides: TGCGCCAGCAGCCAGGGGACTAGCGGGTCCTTCGCATACAATGAGCAGTTCTTC.

CDR3 sequence (DNA): TGTGCCAGCAGCTTAGATAGGACTAACAATGAGCAGTTCTTC. It encodes CASSLDRTNNEQFF. V usage is TRBV7-9 and J usage is TRBJ2-1; maybe TRBD2 (6 bases). This CDR3 comprises 14 residues. In germline, CDR1 is SEHNR, CDR2 FQNEAQ (reference sequence). The ends were cut back, 1 base at V and 5 bases at J, with 9 bases in the middle.

The chain employs TRBV29-1 and TRBJ2-7, with a possible D match to TRBD2 (6 bases). The CDR3 is made up of 12 amino acids. V was trimmed by 6 bases and J by 0 bases, leaving 9 bases between them. Germline V CDR1 and CDR2: SQVTM, ANQGSEA. In DNA, the CDR3 is TGCAGCGTGACTAGTAGCTCCTACGAGCAGTACTTC. Translating it yields CSVTSSSYEQYF.

V usage is TRBV4-3 and J usage is TRBJ1-6; D is undetermined. V shed 3 bases and J shed 4 bases, with 7 bases lying between them. The CDR3 has 14 amino acids. Germline lookup yields CDR1 LGHNA and CDR2 YSLEER. The CDR3 is CASSQSVYNSPLHF. For the CDR3, the DNA is TGCGCCAGCAGCCAGTCCGTATATAATTCACCCCTCCACTTT.

This chain uses TRBV27 with TRBJ1-4; maybe TRBD1 (6 bases). From germline, CDR1 is MNHEY and CDR2 SMNVEV (reference sequence). CDR3 length: 13 amino acids. V was cut by 6 bases and J by 7 bases, with 12 bases left in between. The CDR3: CASSQQGGEKLFF. CDR3 nucleotide sequence: TGTGCCAGCAGCCAACAGGGTGGTGAAAAACTGTTTTTT.

The chain combines TRBV5-1 with TRBJ2-5; weak D call: TRBD2 (5 bases). V lost 4 bases, J lost 1 base, and 11 bases lay in between. The CDR3 is 14 residues long. Germline assignment: CDR1 SGHRS and CDR2 YFSETQ. CDR3 in DNA: TGCGCCAGCAGCGGGAGTGGGTTCCAAGAGACCCAGTACTTC. Amino acids: CASSGSGFQETQYF.

The genes are TRBV28 and TRBJ2-1, with a weak D call TRBD1 (5 bases). V was shortened by 2 bases and J by 2 bases, with 7 bases between the two germline ends. Germline CDR1 is MDHEN and CDR2 is SYDVKM. CDR3 length equals 14 residues. The CDR3 nucleotides read TGTGCCAGCAGTTTAGACAGACCCTACAATGAGCAGTTCTTC. This gives the protein CASSLDRPYNEQFF.

This chain links TRBV6-2 or TRBV6-3 with TRBJ1-2, with 8 bases aligning to TRBD1. Unmatched junction bases numbered 6, after V lost 0 bases and J lost 3 bases. Per the germline V gene, CDR1 is MNHEY and CDR2 is SVGEGT. The CDR3 is made up of 16 amino acids. The CDR3 sequence: CASSYSQGASYYGYTF. The CDR3 nucleotides are TGTGCCAGCAGTTACTCGCAGGGGGCGTCTTACTATGGCTACACCTTC.

The chain joins TRBV28 to TRBJ2-1, with 12 bases fitting TRBD1. Germline V lookup: CDR1 MDHEN, CDR2 SYDVKM. The CDR3 contains 18 residues. V lost 6 bases, J lost 0 bases, and 9 bases stayed unmatched. The chain's CDR3 is CASRTGTGGRSSYNEQFF. The CDR3 DNA reads as TGTGCCAGCAGAACCGGGACAGGGGGCAGGAGCTCCTACAATGAGCAGTTCTTC.